The sequence of this T cell receptor (beta chain) was determined in a study of PD-L1 blockade in urothelial cancer. Study-wide background: Males with bladder-origin urothelial cancer constituted about 85% of the roughly 30 patients.

V was pared by 4 bases and J by 13 bases, with 4 bases of the junction left unmatched. The CDR3 is 12 amino acids. The germline V gene encodes CDR1 MDHEN and CDR2 SYDVKM. Only a few counts were recorded for this clone. The method was immunoSEQ multiplex PCR; TCRdb's version includes in-frame clones alone and lacks a portion of them. The repertoire has 65,000 to 80,000 clones, under 90% of them found once; the top ten carry roughly 4.5%. The sample consisted of PBMCs, taken around atezolizumab (anti-PD-L1) treatment. V and J are TRBV28 and TRBJ1-4, with TRBD1 matching 9 bases. The sequence was collected from a man between 65 and 85 years old with urothelial cancer. CDR3 amino acids: CASSYGGQGLFF. DNA of the CDR3: TGTGCCAGCAGTTATGGGGGACAGGGACTGTTTTTT.